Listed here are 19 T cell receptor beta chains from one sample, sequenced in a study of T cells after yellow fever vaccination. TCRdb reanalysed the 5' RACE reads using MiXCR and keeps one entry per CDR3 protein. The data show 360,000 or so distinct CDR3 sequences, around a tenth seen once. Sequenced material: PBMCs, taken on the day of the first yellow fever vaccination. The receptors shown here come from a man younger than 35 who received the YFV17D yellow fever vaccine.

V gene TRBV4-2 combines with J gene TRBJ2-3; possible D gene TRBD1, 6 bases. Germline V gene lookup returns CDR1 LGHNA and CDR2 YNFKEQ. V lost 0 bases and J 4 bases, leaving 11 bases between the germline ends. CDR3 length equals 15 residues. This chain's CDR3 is CASSQDHRVPDTQYF. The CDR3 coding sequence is TGTGCCAGCAGCCAAGATCACAGGGTTCCAGATACGCAGTATTTT.

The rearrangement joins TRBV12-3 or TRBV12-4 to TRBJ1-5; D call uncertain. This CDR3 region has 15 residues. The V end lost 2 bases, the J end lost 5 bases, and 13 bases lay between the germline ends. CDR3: CASSLIGLRDQPQHF. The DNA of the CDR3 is TGTGCCAGCAGTTTAATAGGGTTAAGGGATCAGCCCCAGCATTTT.

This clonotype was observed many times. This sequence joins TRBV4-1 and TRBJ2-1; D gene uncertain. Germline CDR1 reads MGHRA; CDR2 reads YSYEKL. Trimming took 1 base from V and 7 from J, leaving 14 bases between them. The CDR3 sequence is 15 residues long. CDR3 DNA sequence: TGCGCCAGCAGCCAAGGCGGACCTAGGCGGAATGAGCAGTTCTTC. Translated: CASSQGGPRRNEQFF.

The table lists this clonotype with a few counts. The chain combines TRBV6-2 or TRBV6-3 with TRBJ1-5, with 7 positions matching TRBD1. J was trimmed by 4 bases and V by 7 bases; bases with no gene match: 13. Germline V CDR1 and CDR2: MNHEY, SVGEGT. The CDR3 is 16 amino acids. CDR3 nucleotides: TGTGCCAGCATGGACAGGAAGGGGGTATCAAATCAGCCCCAGCATTTT. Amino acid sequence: CASMDRKGVSNQPQHF.

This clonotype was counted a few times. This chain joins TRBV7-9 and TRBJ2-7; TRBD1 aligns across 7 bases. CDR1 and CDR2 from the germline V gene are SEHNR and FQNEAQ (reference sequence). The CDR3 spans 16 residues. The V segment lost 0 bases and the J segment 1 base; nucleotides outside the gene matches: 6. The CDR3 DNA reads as TGTGCCAGCAGCTTAGCGGGACAGTGGCTGTCCTACGAGCAGTACTTC. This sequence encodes CASSLAGQWLSYEQYF. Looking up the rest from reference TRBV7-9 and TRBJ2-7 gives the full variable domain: DTGVSQNPRHKITKRGQNVTFRCDPISEHNRLYWYRQTLGQGPEFLTYFQNEAQLEKSRLLSDRFSAERPKGSFSTLEIQRTEQGDSAMYLCASSLAGQWLSYEQYFGPGTRLTVT.

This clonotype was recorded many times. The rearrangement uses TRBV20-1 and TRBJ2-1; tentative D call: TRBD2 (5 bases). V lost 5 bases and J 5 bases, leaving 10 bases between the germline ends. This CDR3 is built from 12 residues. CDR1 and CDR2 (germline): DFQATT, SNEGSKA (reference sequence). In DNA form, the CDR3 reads TGCAGTGCTGATGGACTCGACAATGAGCAGTTCTTC. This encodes CSADGLDNEQFF.

The CDR3 loop reads CAISRDSHTEAFF. CDR3 DNA: TGTGCCATCAGTCGAGACAGCCACACTGAAGCTTTCTTT. This rearrangement joins TRBV10-3 to TRBJ1-1, with D possibly being TRBD1 (5 bases). The CDR3 extends over 13 amino acids. V lost 5 bases and J 3 bases, leaving 10 bases between the germline ends. Germline CDR1 and CDR2: ENHRY and SYGVKD.

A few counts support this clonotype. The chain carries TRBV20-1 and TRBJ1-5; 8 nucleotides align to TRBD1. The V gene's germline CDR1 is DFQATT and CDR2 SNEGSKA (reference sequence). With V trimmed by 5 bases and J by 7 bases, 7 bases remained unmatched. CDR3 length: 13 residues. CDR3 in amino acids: CSARQGAGQPQHF. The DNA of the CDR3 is TGCAGTGCTCGTCAGGGGGCTGGACAGCCCCAGCATTTT.

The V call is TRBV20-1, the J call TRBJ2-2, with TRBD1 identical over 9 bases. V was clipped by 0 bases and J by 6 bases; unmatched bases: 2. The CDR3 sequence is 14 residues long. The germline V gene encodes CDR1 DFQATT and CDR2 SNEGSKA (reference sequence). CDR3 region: CSARDGTGPGELFF. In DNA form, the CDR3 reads TGCAGTGCTAGAGATGGGACAGGGCCCGGGGAGCTGTTTTTT.

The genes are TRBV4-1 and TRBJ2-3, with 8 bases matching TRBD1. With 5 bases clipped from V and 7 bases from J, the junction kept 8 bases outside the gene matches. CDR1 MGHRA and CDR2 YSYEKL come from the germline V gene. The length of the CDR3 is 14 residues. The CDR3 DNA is TGCGCCAGCAGCTGGGGGCAGGGGGCAAATACGCAGTATTTT. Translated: CASSWGQGANTQYF.

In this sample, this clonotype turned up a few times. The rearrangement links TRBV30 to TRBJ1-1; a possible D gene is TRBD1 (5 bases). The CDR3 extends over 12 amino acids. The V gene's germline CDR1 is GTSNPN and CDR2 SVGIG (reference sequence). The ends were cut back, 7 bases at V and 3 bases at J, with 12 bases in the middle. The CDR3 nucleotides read TGTGCCTCGGGACGCCTAGACACTGAAGCTTTCTTT. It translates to CASGRLDTEAFF.

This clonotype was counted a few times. The CDR3 here is CASSQDRASDEQFF. DNA for the CDR3: TGTGCCAGCAGCCAAGATCGGGCCAGCGATGAGCAGTTCTTC. The chain combines TRBV14 with TRBJ2-1; D gene ambiguous. The length of the CDR3 is 14 residues. Germline V gene sequence: CDR1 SGHDN, CDR2 FVKESK. V lost 0 bases and J 8 bases, leaving 11 bases between the germline ends. The full variable domain, in which reference TRBV14 and TRBJ2-1 provide the parts outside the CDR3, is EAGVTQFPSHSVIEKGQTVTLRCDPISGHDNLYWYRRVMGKEIKFLLHFVKESKQDESGMPNNRFLAERTGGTYSTLKVQPAELEDSGVYFCASSQDRASDEQFFGPGTRLTVL.

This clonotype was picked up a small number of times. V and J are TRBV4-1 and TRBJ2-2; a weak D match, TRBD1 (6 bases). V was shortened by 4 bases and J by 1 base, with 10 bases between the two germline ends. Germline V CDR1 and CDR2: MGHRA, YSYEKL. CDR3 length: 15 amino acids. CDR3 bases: TGCGCCAGCAGCCTGGGGGCTGGGAACACCGGGGAGCTGTTTTTT. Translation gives CASSLGAGNTGELFF.

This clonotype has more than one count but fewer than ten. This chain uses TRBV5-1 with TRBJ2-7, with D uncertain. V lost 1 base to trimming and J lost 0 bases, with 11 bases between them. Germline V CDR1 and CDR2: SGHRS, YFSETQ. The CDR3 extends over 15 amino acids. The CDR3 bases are TGCGCCAGCAGCTTGCTCGGCGGAAGCTCCTACGAGCAGTACGTC. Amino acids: CASSLLGGSSYEQYV.

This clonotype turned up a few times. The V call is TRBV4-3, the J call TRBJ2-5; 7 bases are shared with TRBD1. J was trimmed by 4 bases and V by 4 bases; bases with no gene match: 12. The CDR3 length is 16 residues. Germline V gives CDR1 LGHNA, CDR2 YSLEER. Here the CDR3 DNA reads TGCGCCAGCAGCCGGGGGACACAGGGGAGCGGAGAGACCCAGTACTTC. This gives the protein CASSRGTQGSGETQYF.

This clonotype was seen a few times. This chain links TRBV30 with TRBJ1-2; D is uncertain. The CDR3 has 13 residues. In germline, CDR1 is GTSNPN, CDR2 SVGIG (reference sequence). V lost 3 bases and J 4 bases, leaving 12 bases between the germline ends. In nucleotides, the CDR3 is TGTGCCTGGAGCGCCGACGGAATCTATGGCTACACCTTC. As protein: CAWSADGIYGYTF.

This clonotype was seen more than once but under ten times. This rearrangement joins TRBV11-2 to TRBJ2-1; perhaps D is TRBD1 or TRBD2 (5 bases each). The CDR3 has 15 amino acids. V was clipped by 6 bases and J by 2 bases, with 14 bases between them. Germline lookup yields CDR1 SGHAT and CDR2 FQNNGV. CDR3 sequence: CASRSNGTAYNEQFF. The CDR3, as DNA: TGTGCCAGCAGGTCAAACGGGACGGCCTACAATGAGCAGTTCTTC.

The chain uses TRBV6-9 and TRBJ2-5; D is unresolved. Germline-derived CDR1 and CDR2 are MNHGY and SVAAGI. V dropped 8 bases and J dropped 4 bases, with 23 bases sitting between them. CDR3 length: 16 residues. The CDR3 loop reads CASSFEWPSWAETQYF. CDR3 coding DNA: TGTGCCAGCTCCTTCGAGTGGCCATCCTGGGCAGAGACCCAGTACTTC.

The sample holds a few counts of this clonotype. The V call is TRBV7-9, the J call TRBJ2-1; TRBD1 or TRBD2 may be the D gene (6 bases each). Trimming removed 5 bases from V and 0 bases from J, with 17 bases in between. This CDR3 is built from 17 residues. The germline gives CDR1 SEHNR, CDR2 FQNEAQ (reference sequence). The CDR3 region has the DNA TGTGCCAGCAGCGCATGGGGGGCCCTTAGCTCCTACAATGAGCAGTTCTTC. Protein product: CASSAWGALSSYNEQFF.